The next 13 T cell receptor beta chains were all read from a single sample in a study of CD8+CD57+ T cells in acquired aplastic anemia. Genomic DNA provided the template from which TCR beta VDJ and CDR3 profiles were obtained. MiXCR, run by TCRdb on the reads, gives a single entry per CDR3 protein. The sample has roughly 50,000 distinct CDR3 sequences; about three quarters are singletons. The sequencing sample was made of sorted CD4+, CD8+, or CD8+CD57+ T cells (not recorded which) from PBMCs. The receptors shown here come from a human donor in good health, serving as a control.

This clonotype was detected ten times or more. The V call is TRBV11-2, the J call TRBJ2-1; 8 bases fit TRBD1. Germline assignment: CDR1 SGHAT and CDR2 FQNNGV. Trimming took 0 bases from V and 2 from J; bases not matched to a gene: 0. The CDR3 length is 15 residues. The CDR3 DNA sequence: TGTGCCAGCAGCTTAGAGGGACAGGCCTACAATGAGCAGTTCTTC. Its translation: CASSLEGQAYNEQFF.

In its sample, this clonotype was seen a few times. The gene calls are TRBV29-1 and TRBJ1-2; D ambiguous. The CDR3 consists of 11 residues. V gave up 6 bases and J gave up 4 bases, with 9 bases separating them. Germline V gene sequence: CDR1 SQVTM, CDR2 ANQGSEA. In nucleotides, the CDR3 is TGCAGCGTCAAGGATGGCTATGGCTACACCTTC. It specifies CSVKDGYGYTF.

There are many counts of this clonotype. The chain employs TRBV6-2 or TRBV6-3 and TRBJ2-1; TRBD2 matches at 10 bases. Germline CDR1 reads MNHEY; CDR2 reads SVGEGT. Trimming cost V 5 bases and J 7 bases; bases outside gene matches: 5. There are 14 residues in the CDR3. The CDR3 nucleotides are TGTGCCAGCAGTAACAGCGGGGGGGGGAATGAGCAGTTCTTC. Translated: CASSNSGGGNEQFF.

J is TRBJ1-5 and V is TRBV12-3 or TRBV12-4, with D hard to call. Trimming took 6 bases from V and 8 from J, leaving 17 bases between them. The CDR3 is 14 residues long. The CDR3: CASSPKAGVEPQHF. The DNA of the CDR3 is TGTGCCAGCAGCCCGAAGGCAGGAGTAGAGCCCCAGCATTTT.

The chain is built from TRBV20-1 and TRBJ1-5; D is ambiguous. This CDR3 is 10 amino acids long. Trimming stripped 6 bases from V and 11 bases from J, with 11 bases between. From germline, CDR1 is DFQATT and CDR2 SNEGSKA (reference sequence). For the CDR3, the DNA is TGCAGTGCGTTCCTTGGGGCCCAGCATTTT. This translates into CSAFLGAQHF.

This chain joins TRBV29-1 and TRBJ2-3; tentatively, D is TRBD2 (7 bases). CDR1 and CDR2 (germline): SQVTM, ANQGSEA. CDR3 size: 13 residues. The V gene lost 5 bases and the J gene lost 1 base, with 10 bases spanning the gap. The CDR3 DNA reads TGCAGCGTTCGGGGGGCCGGCACAGATACGCAGTATTTT. Its protein product is CSVRGAGTDTQYF.

The chain is built from TRBV9 and TRBJ1-1; no clear D. This CDR3 region has 12 residues. Germline V gene sequence: CDR1 SGDLS, CDR2 YYNGEE. V lost 4 bases, J lost 6 bases, and 10 bases lay in between. DNA of the CDR3: TGTGCCAGCAGCCTAGACACCGCTGAAGCTTTCTTT. Amino acids: CASSLDTAEAFF.

This chain links TRBV20-1 with TRBJ1-1; D is perhaps TRBD1 (5 bases). The V and J ends lost 2 bases and 3 bases respectively, with 10 bases between them. Germline CDR1 DFQATT, CDR2 SNEGSKA (reference sequence). The CDR3 has 13 amino acids. The CDR3, as DNA: TGCAGTGCTAGACAGGGTGGAGACACTGAAGCTTTCTTT. It is translated as CSARQGGDTEAFF.

This clonotype was seen at least ten times. This sequence joins TRBV7-6 and TRBJ2-1; 11 bases fit TRBD2. CDR3 length: 17 amino acids. Germline CDR1 is SGHVS and CDR2 is FNYEAQ. V was clipped by 5 bases and J by 7 bases; unmatched bases: 13. This chain's CDR3 is CASSDSSGRTPGNEQFF. The DNA of the CDR3 is TGTGCCAGCAGCGACTCTAGCGGGAGGACCCCTGGGAATGAGCAGTTCTTC.

V usage is TRBV10-2 and J usage is TRBJ2-1, with D possibly being TRBD1 (6 bases). Germline lookup yields CDR1 WSHSY and CDR2 SAAADI. This CDR3 is built from 14 residues. V was clipped by 6 bases and J by 0 bases, with 9 bases between them. CDR3 nucleotide sequence: TGCGCCAGCAGCGGGACAAGCTCCTACAATGAGCAGTTCTTC. It is translated as CASSGTSSYNEQFF.

The V gene is TRBV24-1, the J gene TRBJ2-7, with a tentative D call TRBD1 (6 bases). Trimming cost V 3 bases and J 3 bases, with 11 bases left between them. The CDR3 sequence is 14 residues long. Germline assignment: CDR1 KGHDR and CDR2 SFDVKD. The CDR3 DNA reads as TGTGCCACCAGTGATACAGGGAACGACTACGAGCAGTACTTC. Translation: CATSDTGNDYEQYF.

The gene calls are TRBV25-1 and TRBJ1-6; 7 nucleotides agree with TRBD1. Germline V lookup: CDR1 MGHDK, CDR2 SYGVNS. The CDR3 loop spans 15 amino acids. V lost 3 bases and J lost 8; bases outside the gene matches: 7. The CDR3 sequence: CASSEAGGLYSPLHF. Here the CDR3 DNA reads TGTGCCAGCAGTGAGGCAGGGGGATTGTATTCACCCCTCCACTTT.

This clonotype was detected a few times. V usage is TRBV19 and J usage is TRBJ1-5; D might be TRBD1 (6 bases). V dropped 7 bases and J dropped 6 bases, with 13 bases sitting between them. The CDR3 consists of 13 residues. Germline values: CDR1 LNHDA, CDR2 SQIVND (reference sequence). The CDR3 region is CASMEGGSQPQHF. The CDR3 DNA reads TGTGCCAGTATGGAGGGGGGAAGTCAGCCCCAGCATTTT.